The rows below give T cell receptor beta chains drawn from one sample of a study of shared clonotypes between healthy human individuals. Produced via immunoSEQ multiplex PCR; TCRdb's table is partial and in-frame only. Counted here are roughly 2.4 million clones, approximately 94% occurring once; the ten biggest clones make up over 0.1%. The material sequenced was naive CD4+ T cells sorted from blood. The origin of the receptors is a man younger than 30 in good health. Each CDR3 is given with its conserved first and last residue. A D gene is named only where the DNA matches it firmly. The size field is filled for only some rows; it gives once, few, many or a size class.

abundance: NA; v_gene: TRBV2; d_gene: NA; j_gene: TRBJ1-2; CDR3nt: TGTGCCAGCAGTGAAGATACGTTGTTGAACTATGGCTACACCTTC; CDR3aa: CASSEDTLLNYGYTF
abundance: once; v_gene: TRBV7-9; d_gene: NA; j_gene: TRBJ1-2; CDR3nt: TGTGCCAGCAGCTTAGGGCAGGGAGGAGGCTACACCTTC; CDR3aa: CASSLGQGGGYTF
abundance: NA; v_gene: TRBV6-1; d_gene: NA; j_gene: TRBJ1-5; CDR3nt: TGTGCCAGCAGTGAAGCGATAACGAATCAGCCCCAGCATTTT; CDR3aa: CASSEAITNQPQHF
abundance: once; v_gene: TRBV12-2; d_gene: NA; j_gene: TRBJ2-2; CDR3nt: TGTGCAAGCACCGGGGAGCTGTTTTTT; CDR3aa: CASTGELFF
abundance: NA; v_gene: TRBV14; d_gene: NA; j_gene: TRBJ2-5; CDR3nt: TGTGCCAGCAGCCAGGGAGGGGGCACTAAGACCCAGTACTTC; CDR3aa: CASSQGGGTKTQYF
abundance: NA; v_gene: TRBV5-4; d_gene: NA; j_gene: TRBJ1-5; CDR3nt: TGTGCCAGCAGCTTGATGGGGGCCGCCCAGCCCCAGCATTTT; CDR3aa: CASSLMGAAQPQHF
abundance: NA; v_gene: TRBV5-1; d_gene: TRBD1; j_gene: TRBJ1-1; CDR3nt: TGCGCCAGCAGCTTGGGACAGGGGATGGCTTTCTTT; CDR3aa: CASSLGQGMAFF
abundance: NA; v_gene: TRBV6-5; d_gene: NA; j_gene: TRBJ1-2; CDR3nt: TGTGCCAGCAGCCCGGCGGCGGACACCTATGGCTACACCTTC; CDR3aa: CASSPAADTYGYTF
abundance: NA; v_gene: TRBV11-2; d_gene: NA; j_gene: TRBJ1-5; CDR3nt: TGTGCCAGCAGCTTAGATGGGCTGGTGTATAGCAATCAGCCCCAGCATTTT; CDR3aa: CASSLDGLVYSNQPQHF
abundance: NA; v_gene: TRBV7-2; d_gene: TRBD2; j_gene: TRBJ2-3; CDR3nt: TGTGCCAGCAGCCCAGAGCCAGCGGGGGGGACAGATACGCAGTATTTT; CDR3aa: CASSPEPAGGTDTQYF
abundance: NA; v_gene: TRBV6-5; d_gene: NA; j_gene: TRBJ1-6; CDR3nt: TGTGCCAGCAGTTACTCGGGGGGGCGCGCTTCACCCCTCCACTTT; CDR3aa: CASSYSGGRASPLHF
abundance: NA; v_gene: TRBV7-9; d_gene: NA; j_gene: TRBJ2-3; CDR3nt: TGTGCCAGCAGCTTATCGGGGGCAGATACGCAGTATTTT; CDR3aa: CASSLSGADTQYF
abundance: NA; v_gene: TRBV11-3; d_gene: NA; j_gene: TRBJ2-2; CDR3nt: TGTGCCAGCGGACCTGGTACCGGGGAGCTGTTTTTT; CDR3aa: CASGPGTGELFF
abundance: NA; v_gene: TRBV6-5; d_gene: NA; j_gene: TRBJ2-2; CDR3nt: TGTGCCAGCAGTTACCGGCTACAAAACACCGGGGAGCTGTTTTTT; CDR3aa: CASSYRLQNTGELFF
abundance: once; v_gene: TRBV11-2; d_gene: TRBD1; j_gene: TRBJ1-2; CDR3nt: TGTGCCAGCAGCTTAGGGGGCAGGGGGCAGGATGGCTACACCTTC; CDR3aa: CASSLGGRGQDGYTF
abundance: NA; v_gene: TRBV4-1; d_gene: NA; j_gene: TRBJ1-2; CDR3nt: TGCGCCAGCAGCCAAGTGGGGCTTGGGGTCGACGGGGGCTACACCTTC; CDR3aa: CASSQVGLGVDGGYTF
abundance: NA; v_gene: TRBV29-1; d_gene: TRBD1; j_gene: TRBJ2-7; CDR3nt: TGCAGCGTTGATGAGACCGGGACAGGTTACTTC; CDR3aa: CSVDETGTGYF
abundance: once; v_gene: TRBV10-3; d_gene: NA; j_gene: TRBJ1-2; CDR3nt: TGTGCCATCAGCTCAGCCTTCCCGGCGGATGGCTACACCTTC; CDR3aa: CAISSAFPADGYTF
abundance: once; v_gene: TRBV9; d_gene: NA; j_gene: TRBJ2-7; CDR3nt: TGTGCCAGCAGTCCACCTTGGGGACGGACCTACGAGCAGTACTTC; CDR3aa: CASSPPWGRTYEQYF
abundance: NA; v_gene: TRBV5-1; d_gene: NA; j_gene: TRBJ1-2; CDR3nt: TGCGCCAGCCATCCCCCACAGGGTGTTGGCTACACCTTC; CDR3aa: CASHPPQGVGYTF
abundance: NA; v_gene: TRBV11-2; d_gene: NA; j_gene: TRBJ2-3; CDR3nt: TGTGCCAGCAGCTTAGAGGGGAAGAGCACAGATACGCAGTATTTT; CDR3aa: CASSLEGKSTDTQYF
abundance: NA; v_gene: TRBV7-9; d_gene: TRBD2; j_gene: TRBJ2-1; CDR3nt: TGTGCCAGCAGCTTGACGACTAGCGACAATGAGCAGTTCTTC; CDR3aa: CASSLTTSDNEQFF
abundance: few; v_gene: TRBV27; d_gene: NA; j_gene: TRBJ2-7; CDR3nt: TGTGCCAGCAGTATACGGAGGGCTTCCTACGAGCAGTACTTC; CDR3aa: CASSIRRASYEQYF
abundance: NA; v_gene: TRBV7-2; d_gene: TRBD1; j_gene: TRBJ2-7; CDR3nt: TGTGCCAGCAGCTCGGGACAGTCCACCTACGAGCAGTACTTC; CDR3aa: CASSSGQSTYEQYF
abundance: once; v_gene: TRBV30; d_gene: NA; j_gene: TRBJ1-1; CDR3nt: TGTGCCTGGAGTTTAGAGACACCGAACACTGAAGCTTTCTTT; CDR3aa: CAWSLETPNTEAFF
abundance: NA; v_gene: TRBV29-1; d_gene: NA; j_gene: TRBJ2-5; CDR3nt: TGCAGCGCTGGACACACTCAAGAGACCCAGTACTTC; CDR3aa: CSAGHTQETQYF
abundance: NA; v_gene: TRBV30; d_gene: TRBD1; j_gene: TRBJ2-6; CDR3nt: TGTGCCTGGAGTGGACAGGGAACTGGGGCCAACGTCCTGACTTTC; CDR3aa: CAWSGQGTGANVLTF
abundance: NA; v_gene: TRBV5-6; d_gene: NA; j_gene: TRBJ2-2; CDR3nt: TGTGCCAGCAGCTTGTACGGGGAGGTCGGGGAGCTGTTTTTT; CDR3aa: CASSLYGEVGELFF
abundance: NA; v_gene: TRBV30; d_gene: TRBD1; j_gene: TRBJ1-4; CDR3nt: TGTGCCTGGAAAAGGGACAGCGGAAACTTTGGAAAACTGTTTTTT; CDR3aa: CAWKRDSGNFGKLFF
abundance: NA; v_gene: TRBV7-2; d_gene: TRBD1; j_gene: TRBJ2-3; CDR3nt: TGTGCCAGCAGCTTAAGGACAGGGGCAGATACGCAGTATTTT; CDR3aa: CASSLRTGADTQYF
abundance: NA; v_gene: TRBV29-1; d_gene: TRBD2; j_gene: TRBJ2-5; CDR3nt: TGCAGCGTCGGGACTAGCGGGAGAGCCCAAGAGACCCAGTACTTC; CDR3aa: CSVGTSGRAQETQYF